This paragraph covers one T cell receptor beta chain sequence. The CDR3 spans 12 residues. Germline loops: CDR1 SGHRS, CDR2 YFSETQ. The V end lost 1 base, the J end lost 8 bases, and 9 bases lay between the germline ends. TCR beta CDR3 amplification used RNA transcripts. Second-round multiplex PCR came after a first-round RT-PCR that employed HTBI primers. TCRdb recomputed calls from the multiplex PCR reads with MiXCR, one row per CDR3 protein. Of hundreds of thousands of distinct CDR3 sequences listed, roughly two fifths are singletons. These data are taken from a study of Graves' ophthalmopathy and Graves' hyperthyroidism.

The origin of this receptor is an adult man with Graves' ophthalmopathy. Input material: peripheral blood. V and J are TRBV5-1 and TRBJ2-5; D gene ambiguous. The CDR3 spells CASSLQGLTQYF. The CDR3 nucleotides read TGCGCCAGCAGCTTGCAAGGGCTCACCCAGTACTTC.